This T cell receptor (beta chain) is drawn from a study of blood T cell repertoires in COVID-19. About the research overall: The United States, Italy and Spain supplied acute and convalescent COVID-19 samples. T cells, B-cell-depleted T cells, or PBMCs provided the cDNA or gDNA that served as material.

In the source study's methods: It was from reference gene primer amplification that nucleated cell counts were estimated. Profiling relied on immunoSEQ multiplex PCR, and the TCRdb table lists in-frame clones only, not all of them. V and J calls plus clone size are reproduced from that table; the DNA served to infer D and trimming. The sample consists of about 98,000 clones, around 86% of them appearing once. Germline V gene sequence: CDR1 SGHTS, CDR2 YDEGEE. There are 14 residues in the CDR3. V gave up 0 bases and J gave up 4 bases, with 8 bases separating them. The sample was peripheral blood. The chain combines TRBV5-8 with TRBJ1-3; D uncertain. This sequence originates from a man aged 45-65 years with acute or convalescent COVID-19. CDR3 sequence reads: CASSLGTIGNTIYF. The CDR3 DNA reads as TGTGCCAGCAGCTTGGGAACAATAGGAAACACCATATATTTT.